One T cell receptor (beta chain) is described in this entry. The investigators sampled blood at baseline, at cycle 4 day 1, and at cycle 7 day 1. Profiled with immunoSEQ multiplex PCR; TCRdb holds only in-frame clones, not every one. The sample holds about 9,100 clones, 66% seen once. These data originate in a study of OX40 agonist ivuxolimab in advanced cancers. Study at large: Patients undergoing dose escalation presented with hepatocellular carcinoma, melanoma, renal cell or head and neck cancer.

The V gene's germline CDR1 is GTSNPN and CDR2 SVGIG (reference sequence). Trimming pared 4 bases from V and 6 bases from J, leaving 17 bases between. The CDR3 contains 14 residues. The source material was CD4+ or CD8+ T cells sorted from blood, sampled in a trial of the OX40 agonist ivuxolimab. The rearrangement links TRBV30 to TRBJ2-3, with D maybe TRBD2 (5 bases). The TCR sequence derives from an adult with an advanced solid tumor such as melanoma, head and neck, liver or kidney cancer. The CDR3 DNA reads TGTGCCTGGACCCGGACGGGCCGAGGGGATACGCAGTATTTT. This gives the protein CAWTRTGRGDTQYF. Filled out from reference TRBV30 and TRBJ2-3, the complete variable domain reads SQTIHQWPATLVQPVGSPLSLECTVEGTSNPNLYWYRQAAGRGLQLLFYSVGIGQISSEVPQNLSASRPQDRQFILSSKKLLLSDSGFYLCAWTRTGRGDTQYFGPGTRLTVL.